This T cell receptor beta chain emerged from a study of PD-L1 blockade in urothelial cancer. Study background: Dosed intravenously at 1,200 mg every 3 weeks, atezolizumab was initiated by patients around 2014. Patients had undergone 0 to 3 prior chemotherapy regimens. Reported median T cell count for blood samples was about 150,000.

Germline CDR1 is SGHNT and CDR2 is YYREEE (reference sequence). The germline V and J ends were trimmed by 4 bases and 4 bases, with 14 bases remaining between them. The CDR3 spans 14 residues. The repertoire was sequenced with immunoSEQ multiplex PCR; TCRdb's copy has only in-frame clones and lacks some. The data show 40,000 or so clones, 86% seen once. The time point: peripheral blood 6 weeks after treatment start. V usage is TRBV5-4 and J usage is TRBJ2-5, with D perhaps TRBD2 (5 bases). Here the sequenced sample was PBMCs, taken around atezolizumab (anti-PD-L1) treatment. This receptor was taken from a man in his sixties with urothelial cancer. CDR3 bases: TGTGCCAGCAGCAGAGAGCCTGAGGGAGAGACCCAGTACTTC. Translation gives CASSREPEGETQYF.